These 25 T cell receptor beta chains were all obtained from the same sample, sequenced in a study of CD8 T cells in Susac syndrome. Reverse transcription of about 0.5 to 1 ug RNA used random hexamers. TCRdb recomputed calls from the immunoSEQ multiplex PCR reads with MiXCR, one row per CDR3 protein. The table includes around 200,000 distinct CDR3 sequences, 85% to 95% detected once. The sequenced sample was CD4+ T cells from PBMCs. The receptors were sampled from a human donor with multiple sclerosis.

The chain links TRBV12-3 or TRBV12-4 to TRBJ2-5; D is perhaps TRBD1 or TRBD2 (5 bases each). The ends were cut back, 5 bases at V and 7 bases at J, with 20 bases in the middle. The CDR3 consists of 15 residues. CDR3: CASSPQSGRQGTQYF. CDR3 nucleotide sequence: TGTGCCAGCAGTCCTCAGTCGGGACGTCAGGGGACCCAGTACTTC.

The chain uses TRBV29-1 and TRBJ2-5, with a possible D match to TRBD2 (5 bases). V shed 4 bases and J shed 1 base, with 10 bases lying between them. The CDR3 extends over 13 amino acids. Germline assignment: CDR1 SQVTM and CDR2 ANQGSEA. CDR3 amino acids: CSVAPAAQETQYF. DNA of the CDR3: TGCAGCGTTGCACCAGCGGCCCAAGAGACCCAGTACTTC.

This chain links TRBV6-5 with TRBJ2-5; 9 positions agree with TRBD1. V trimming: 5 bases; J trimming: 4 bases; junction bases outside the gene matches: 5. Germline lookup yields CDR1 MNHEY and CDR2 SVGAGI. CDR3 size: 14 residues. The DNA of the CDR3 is TGTGCCAGCAGTCCCAGGACAGGGGCAGAGACCCAGTACTTC. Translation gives CASSPRTGAETQYF.

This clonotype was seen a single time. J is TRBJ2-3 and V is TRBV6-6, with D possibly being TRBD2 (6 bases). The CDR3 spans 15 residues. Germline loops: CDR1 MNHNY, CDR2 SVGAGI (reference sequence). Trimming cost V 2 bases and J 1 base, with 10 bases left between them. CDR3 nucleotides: TGTGCCAGCAGTTACCTCGCTAGCGGCACAGATACGCAGTATTTT. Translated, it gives CASSYLASGTDTQYF.

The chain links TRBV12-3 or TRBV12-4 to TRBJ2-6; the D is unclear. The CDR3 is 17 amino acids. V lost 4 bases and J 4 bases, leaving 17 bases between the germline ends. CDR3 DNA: TGTGCCAGCAGTTGGGGTCCAGCCCTCCCGGGGGCCAACGTCCTGACTTTC. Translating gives CASSWGPALPGANVLTF.

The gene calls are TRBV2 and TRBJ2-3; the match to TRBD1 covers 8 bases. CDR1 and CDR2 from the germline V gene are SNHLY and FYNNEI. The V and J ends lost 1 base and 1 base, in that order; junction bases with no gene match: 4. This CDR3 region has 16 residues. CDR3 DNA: TGTGCCAGCAGTGAAGTCGGGACAGGACGCACAGATACGCAGTATTTT. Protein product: CASSEVGTGRTDTQYF. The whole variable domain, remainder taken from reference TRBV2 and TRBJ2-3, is EPEVTQTPSHQVTQMGQEVILRCVPISNHLYFYWYRQILGQKVEFLVSFYNNEISEKSEIFDDQFSVERPDGSNFTLKIRSTKLEDSAMYFCASSEVGTGRTDTQYFGPGTRLTVL.

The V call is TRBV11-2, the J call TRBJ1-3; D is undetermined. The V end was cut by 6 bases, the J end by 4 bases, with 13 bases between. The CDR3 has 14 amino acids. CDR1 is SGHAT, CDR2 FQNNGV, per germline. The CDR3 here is CASRPYPSGNTIYF. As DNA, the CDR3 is TGTGCCAGCAGACCGTACCCGTCCGGAAACACCATATATTTT.

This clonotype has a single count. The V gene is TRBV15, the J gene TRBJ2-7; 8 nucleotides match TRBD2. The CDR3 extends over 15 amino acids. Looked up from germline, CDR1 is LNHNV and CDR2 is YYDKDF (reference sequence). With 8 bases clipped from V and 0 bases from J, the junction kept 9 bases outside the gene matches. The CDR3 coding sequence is TGTGCCACCTCGCCAGCGGGGGTTAGCTCCTACGAGCAGTACGTC. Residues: CATSPAGVSSYEQYV.

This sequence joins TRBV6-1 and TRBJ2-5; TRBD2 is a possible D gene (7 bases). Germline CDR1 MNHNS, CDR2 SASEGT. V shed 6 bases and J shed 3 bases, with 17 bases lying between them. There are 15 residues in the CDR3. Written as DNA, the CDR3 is TGTGCCAGCAGCCCACTAGGGAGGGGGAAAGAGACCCAGTACTTC. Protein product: CASSPLGRGKETQYF.

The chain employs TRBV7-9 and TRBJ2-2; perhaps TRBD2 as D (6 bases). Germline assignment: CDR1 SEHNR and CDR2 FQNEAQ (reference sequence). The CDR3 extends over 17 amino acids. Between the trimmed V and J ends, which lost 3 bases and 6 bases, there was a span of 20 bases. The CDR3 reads CASSFAGQLILAGELFF. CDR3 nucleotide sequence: TGTGCCAGCAGCTTTGCGGGGCAGCTGATTCTGGCCGGGGAGCTGTTTTTT.

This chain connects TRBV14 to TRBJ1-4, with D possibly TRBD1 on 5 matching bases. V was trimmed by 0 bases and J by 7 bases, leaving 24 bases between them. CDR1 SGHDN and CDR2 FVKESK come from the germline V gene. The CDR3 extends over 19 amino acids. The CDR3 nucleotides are TGTGCCAGCAGCCAAGATCGGCTTAAGCGGGCAGGGAGAGGTGAAAAACTGTTTTTT. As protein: CASSQDRLKRAGRGEKLFF.

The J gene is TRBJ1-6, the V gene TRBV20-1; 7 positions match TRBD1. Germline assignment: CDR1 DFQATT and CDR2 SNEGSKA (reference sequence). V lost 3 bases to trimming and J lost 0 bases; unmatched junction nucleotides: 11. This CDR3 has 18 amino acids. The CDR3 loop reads CSARYLGTASSYNSPLHF. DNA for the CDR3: TGCAGTGCTAGGTATTTGGGGACAGCGAGCTCCTATAATTCACCCCTCCACTTT.

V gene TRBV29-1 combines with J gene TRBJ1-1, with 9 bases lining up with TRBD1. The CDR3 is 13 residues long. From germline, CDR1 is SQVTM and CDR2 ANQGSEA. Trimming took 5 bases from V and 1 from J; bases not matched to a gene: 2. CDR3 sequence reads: CSVTGQGNTEAFF. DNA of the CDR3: TGCAGCGTTACGGGACAGGGGAACACTGAAGCTTTCTTT.

The CDR3: CASSQDQAGTGYTF. CDR3 bases: TGTGCCAGCAGCCAAGATCAAGCAGGAACGGGCTACACCTTC. The chain has TRBV3-1 and TRBJ1-2; D remains ambiguous. V lost 0 bases to trimming and J lost 8 bases, with 13 bases between them. CDR1 is LGHDT, CDR2 YNNKEL, per germline (reference sequence). The CDR3 has 14 residues.

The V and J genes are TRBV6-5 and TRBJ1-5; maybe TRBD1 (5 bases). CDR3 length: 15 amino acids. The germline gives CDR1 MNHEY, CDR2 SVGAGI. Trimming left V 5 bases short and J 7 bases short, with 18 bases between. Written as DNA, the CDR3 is TGTGCCAGCAGTCCCCAAGGGACTTGGGGGCAGCCCCAGCATTTT. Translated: CASSPQGTWGQPQHF.

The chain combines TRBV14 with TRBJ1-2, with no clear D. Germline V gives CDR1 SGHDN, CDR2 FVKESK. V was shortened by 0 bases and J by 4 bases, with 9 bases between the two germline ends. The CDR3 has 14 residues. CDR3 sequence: CASSQDHGVYGYTF. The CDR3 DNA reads TGTGCCAGCAGCCAAGATCATGGAGTCTATGGCTACACCTTC.

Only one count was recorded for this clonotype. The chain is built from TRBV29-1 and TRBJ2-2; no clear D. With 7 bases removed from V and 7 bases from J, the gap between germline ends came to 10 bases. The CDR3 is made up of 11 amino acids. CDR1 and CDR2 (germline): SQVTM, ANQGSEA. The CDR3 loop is CSAESGGELFF. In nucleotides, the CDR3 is TGCAGCGCGGAAAGTGGCGGGGAGCTGTTTTTT.

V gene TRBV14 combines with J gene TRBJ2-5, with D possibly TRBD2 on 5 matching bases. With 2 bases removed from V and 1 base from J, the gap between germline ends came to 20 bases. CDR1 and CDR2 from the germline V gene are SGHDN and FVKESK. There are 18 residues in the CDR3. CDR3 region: CASSQLFLSRGGQETQYF. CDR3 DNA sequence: TGTGCCAGCAGCCAACTCTTTCTCTCCCGGGGTGGCCAAGAGACCCAGTACTTC. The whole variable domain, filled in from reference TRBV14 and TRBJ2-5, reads EAGVTQFPSHSVIEKGQTVTLRCDPISGHDNLYWYRRVMGKEIKFLLHFVKESKQDESGMPNNRFLAERTGGTYSTLKVQPAELEDSGVYFCASSQLFLSRGGQETQYFGPGTRLLVL.

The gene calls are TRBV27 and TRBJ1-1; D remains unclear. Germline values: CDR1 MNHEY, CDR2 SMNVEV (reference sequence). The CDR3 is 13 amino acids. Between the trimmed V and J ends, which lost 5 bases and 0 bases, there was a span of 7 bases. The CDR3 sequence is CASSVKMNTEAFF. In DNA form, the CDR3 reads TGTGCCAGCAGTGTAAAGATGAACACTGAAGCTTTCTTT.

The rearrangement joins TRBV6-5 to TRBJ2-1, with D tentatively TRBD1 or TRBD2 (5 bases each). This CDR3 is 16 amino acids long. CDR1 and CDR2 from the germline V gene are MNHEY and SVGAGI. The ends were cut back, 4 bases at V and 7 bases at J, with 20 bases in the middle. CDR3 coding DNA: TGTGCCAGCAGTTCCCCGGGCCAAGCAGAGGGGAATGAGCAGTTCTTC. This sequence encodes CASSSPGQAEGNEQFF.

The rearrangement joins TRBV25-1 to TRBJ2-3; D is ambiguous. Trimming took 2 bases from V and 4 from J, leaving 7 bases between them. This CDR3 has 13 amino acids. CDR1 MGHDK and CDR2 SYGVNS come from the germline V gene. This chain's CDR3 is CASSEVGPDTQYF. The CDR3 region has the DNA TGTGCCAGCAGTGAAGTGGGTCCAGATACGCAGTATTTT.

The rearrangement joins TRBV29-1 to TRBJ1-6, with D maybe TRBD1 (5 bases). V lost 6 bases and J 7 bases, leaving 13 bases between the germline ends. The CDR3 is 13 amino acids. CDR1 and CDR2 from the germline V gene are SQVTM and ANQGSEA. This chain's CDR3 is CSVRIGGNSPLHF. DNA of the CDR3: TGCAGCGTGAGGATCGGGGGAAATTCACCCCTCCACTTT.

The CDR3 bases are TGTGCCAGCTCATCCACCGGGACAGGGCCCGAGCAGTACGTC. Translating it yields CASSSTGTGPEQYV. The genes are TRBV18 and TRBJ2-7; TRBD1 agrees at 9 bases. The CDR3 has 14 amino acids. Germline V lookup: CDR1 KGHSH, CDR2 LQKENI. The V segment lost 5 bases and the J segment 6 bases; nucleotides outside the gene matches: 8.

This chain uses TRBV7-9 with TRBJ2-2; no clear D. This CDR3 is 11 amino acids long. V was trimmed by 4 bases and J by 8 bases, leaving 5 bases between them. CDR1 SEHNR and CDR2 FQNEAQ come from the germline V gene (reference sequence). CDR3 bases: TGTGCCAGCAGCTCTATAGGGGAGCTGTTTTTT. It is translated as CASSSIGELFF.

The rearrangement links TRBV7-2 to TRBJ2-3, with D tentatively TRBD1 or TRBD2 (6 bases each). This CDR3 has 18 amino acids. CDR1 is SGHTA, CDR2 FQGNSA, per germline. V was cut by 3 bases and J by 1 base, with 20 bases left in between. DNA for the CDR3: TGTGCCAGCAGCTTCCCCTTGGGGGCGGGGTTTGGCACAGATACGCAGTATTTT. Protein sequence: CASSFPLGAGFGTDTQYF.